The 12 T cell receptor beta chains below come from one sample, sequenced in a study of STAT5B mutations in CD4+ large granular lymphocyte leukemia. The repertoire was sequenced with immunoSEQ multiplex PCR; TCRdb's copy has only in-frame clones and lacks some. The profile covers more than 30,000 clones, with 85% to 90% appearing a single time and approximately 0.41% taken by the ten largest. The sequencing sample was made of CD4+ T cells from blood buffy coats. All receptors come from a human donor in good health.

In its sample, this clone was seen once. This sequence joins TRBV7-3 and TRBJ2-1, with 7 bases fitting TRBD2. V dropped 1 base and J dropped 2; count of bases not matched to a gene: 5. The CDR3 extends over 16 amino acids. In germline, CDR1 is SGHTA, CDR2 FQGTGA. The CDR3 DNA reads TGTGCCAGCAGCTTAAGGGCGGGAGTCACCTACAATGAGCAGTTCTTC. This sequence encodes CASSLRAGVTYNEQFF.

This rearrangement joins TRBV6-5 to TRBJ2-1; the D is unclear. Germline V gene lookup returns CDR1 MNHEY and CDR2 SVGAGI. V shed 8 bases and J shed 8 bases, with 16 bases lying between them. The CDR3 consists of 13 residues. CDR3 bases: TGTGCCAGCCGCCTATTATTACGGGATGAGCAGTTCTTC. It yields the protein CASRLLLRDEQFF.

V usage is TRBV29-1 and J usage is TRBJ2-7; the match to TRBD1 covers 9 bases. This CDR3 has 13 residues. V was pared by 6 bases and J by 7 bases, with 10 bases of the junction left unmatched. CDR1 SQVTM and CDR2 ANQGSEA come from the germline V gene. In nucleotides, the CDR3 is TGCAGCGTAGATACCGGGACAGGGTTTGAGCAGTACTTC. This gives the protein CSVDTGTGFEQYF.

The chain carries TRBV6-1 and TRBJ2-1; 12 bases line up with TRBD2. The CDR3 is 16 amino acids. From germline, CDR1 is MNHNS and CDR2 SASEGT. V lost 4 bases to trimming and J lost 6 bases; unmatched junction nucleotides: 7. The CDR3 DNA follows: TGTGCCAGCAGTGTGATGGGACTAGCGGGCGGCAATGAGCAGTTCTTC. Translating it yields CASSVMGLAGGNEQFF.

The chain uses TRBV18 and TRBJ1-1, with 8 nucleotides matching TRBD1. There are 16 residues in the CDR3. The junction had 9 bases not matched to a gene; V was cut back by 6 bases and J by 0 bases. Germline CDR1 reads KGHSH; CDR2 reads LQKENI. In DNA, the CDR3 is TGTGCCAGCTCCCTTCAGGGGGCCGGGATGAACACTGAAGCTTTCTTT. Its translation: CASSLQGAGMNTEAFF.

This clone is a singleton in its sample. The genes are TRBV7-9 and TRBJ1-2, with D unclear. The germline V and J ends were trimmed by 3 bases and 2 bases, with 10 bases remaining between them. The CDR3 length is 14 residues. In germline, CDR1 is SEHNR, CDR2 FQNEAQ (reference sequence). CDR3 DNA sequence: TGTGCCAGCAGCTTCGGTTACCTGAACTATGGCTACACCTTC. Protein: CASSFGYLNYGYTF.

The chain links TRBV7-3 to TRBJ1-2; D gene ambiguous. The CDR3 covers 14 residues. In germline, CDR1 is SGHTA, CDR2 FQGTGA. The V end was cut by 0 bases, the J end by 12 bases, with 17 bases between. The CDR3 region has the DNA TGTGCCAGCAGCTTAACTCCAGGTTTGGGAGGCCACACCTTC. Protein sequence: CASSLTPGLGGHTF. Full variable domain (missing parts from reference TRBV7-3 and TRBJ1-2): GAGVSQTPSNKVTEKGKYVELRCDPISGHTALYWYRQSLGQGPEFLIYFQGTGAADDSGLPNDRFFAVRPEGSVSTLKIQRTERGDSAVYLCASSLTPGLGGHTFGSGTRLTVV.

The gene calls are TRBV5-1 and TRBJ2-1, with 11 bases that match TRBD2. V was pared by 1 base and J by 9 bases, with 21 bases of the junction left unmatched. The CDR3 totals 20 residues. Germline CDR1 SGHRS, CDR2 YFSETQ. This CDR3 is CASSLLGQGLVSGRASEQFF. CDR3 DNA sequence: TGCGCCAGCAGCTTGCTAGGACAGGGACTAGTTAGCGGGAGGGCCAGTGAGCAGTTCTTC.

The chain employs TRBV28 and TRBJ2-3, with D maybe TRBD2 (6 bases). The V end was cut by 1 base, the J end by 8 bases, with 7 bases between. Per the germline V gene, CDR1 is MDHEN and CDR2 is SYDVKM. CDR3 length equals 12 residues. CDR3 sequence: CASSLLEGTQYF. In nucleotides, the CDR3 is TGTGCCAGCAGTTTATTGGAGGGTACGCAGTATTTT.

The chain recombines TRBV7-6 with TRBJ1-2, with TRBD1 matching 8 bases. Germline CDR1 is SGHVS and CDR2 is FNYEAQ. The CDR3 spans 16 residues. With V trimmed by 1 base and J by 4 bases, 8 bases remained unmatched. CDR3 sequence reads: CASSLEPSGQGYGYTF. CDR3 bases: TGTGCCAGCAGCTTAGAACCTAGCGGACAGGGCTATGGCTACACCTTC. The whole variable domain, remainder taken from reference TRBV7-6 and TRBJ1-2, is GAGVSQSPRYKVTKRGQDVALRCDPISGHVSLYWYRQALGQGPEFLTYFNYEAQQDKSGLPNDRFSAERPEGSISTLTIQRTEQRDSAMYRCASSLEPSGQGYGYTFGSGTRLTVV.

This chain connects TRBV9 to TRBJ2-5, with D perhaps TRBD1 (5 bases). The assigned J gene may be wrong: the sequence end matches TRBJ2-7 better. Germline V gene sequence: CDR1 SGDLS, CDR2 YYNGEE. The CDR3 is made up of 14 amino acids. The CDR3 bases are TGTGCCAGCAGCGCAGGACACCTCTCCTACGAGCAGTACTTC. Encoded protein: CASSAGHLSYEQYF.

The V call is TRBV5-1, the J call TRBJ2-5; D is undetermined. Germline CDR1 reads SGHRS; CDR2 reads YFSETQ. The V and J ends lost 0 bases and 2 bases respectively, with 11 bases between them. The CDR3 sequence is 15 residues long. The CDR3 DNA reads TGCGCCAGCAGCTTGGCCTTCGCGGCTCAAGAGACCCAGTACTTC. Translation: CASSLAFAAQETQYF.